Presented here are 30 T cell receptor beta chains from one specimen sequenced in a study of memory CD4+ T cells and cytomegalovirus serostatus. The sort gate was single viable CD3+CD4+CD8-CD45RO+ cells for memory CD4+ T cells. The data were produced by immunoSEQ multiplex PCR, yet TCRdb's version contains in-frame clones alone and is incomplete. The sample lists 52,000 or so clones, 70% to 80% occurring once. The sequencing sample was made of memory CD4+ T cells from blood. Receptors were obtained from an adult in good health and CMV-seronegative.

As regards this clone: This specimen includes other DNA sequences encoding the same CDR3. The chain carries TRBV29-1 and TRBJ1-5; D might be TRBD1 (5 bases). Germline CDR1 reads SQVTM; CDR2 reads ANQGSEA. This CDR3 has 12 residues. V was clipped by 6 bases and J by 2 bases, with 8 bases between them. CDR3 amino acids: CSVRDGNQPQHF. CDR3 in DNA: TGCAGCGTCCGGGACGGCAATCAGCCCCAGCATTTT.

The chain joins TRBV28 to TRBJ1-1; 8 bases are a match to TRBD1. Germline V gene lookup returns CDR1 MDHEN and CDR2 SYDVKM. V trimming: 8 bases; J trimming: 3 bases; junction bases outside the gene matches: 11. CDR3 length: 15 amino acids. The DNA for the CDR3 is TGTGCCAGCGTCGAGCAGGGGGCGGCGGACACTGAAGCTTTCTTT. It specifies CASVEQGAADTEAFF.

The CDR3 loop is CASRIAGGGSNYGYTF. The CDR3 coding sequence is TGCGCCAGCAGGATCGCAGGGGGCGGTTCTAACTATGGCTACACCTTC. V usage is TRBV5-1 and J usage is TRBJ1-2; 8 nucleotides align to TRBD1. V dropped 5 bases and J dropped 0; count of bases not matched to a gene: 9. The CDR3 contains 16 residues. Germline V gene lookup returns CDR1 SGHRS and CDR2 YFSETQ.

There are many counts of this clone. This chain links TRBV9 with TRBJ1-1; D ambiguous. Trimming cost V 4 bases and J 7 bases, with 14 bases left between them. The length of the CDR3 is 13 residues. CDR1 and CDR2 from the germline V gene are SGDLS and YYNGEE. The CDR3 nucleotides are TGTGCCAGCAGCCCCCCGGGCGGGGTTGAAGCTTTCTTT. Amino acid sequence: CASSPPGGVEAFF.

This chain joins TRBV30 and TRBJ1-5; unclear D gene. V lost 0 bases to trimming and J lost 6 bases, with 15 bases between them. In germline, CDR1 is GTSNPN, CDR2 SVGIG (reference sequence). The length of the CDR3 is 15 residues. In nucleotides, the CDR3 is TGTGCCTGGAGTGTACATGGGGTTGGTAGTCAGCCCCAGCATTTT. Protein product: CAWSVHGVGSQPQHF.

Only a few counts were recorded for this clone. The rearrangement uses TRBV18 and TRBJ1-1, with a possible D match to TRBD1 (6 bases). The CDR3 consists of 15 residues. Deletions cut 3 bases from V and 8 bases from J, with 19 bases between. The germline CDR1 and CDR2 sequences are KGHSH and LQKENI. CDR3 DNA sequence: TGTGCCAGCTCACCCCGGGACACTTCAAGGGGAGAAGCTTTCTTT. It is translated as CASSPRDTSRGEAFF.

The V gene is TRBV27, the J gene TRBJ1-2; possibly TRBD1 for D (6 bases). V lost 6 bases and J 7 bases, leaving 12 bases between the germline ends. The germline V gene encodes CDR1 MNHEY and CDR2 SMNVEV (reference sequence). The CDR3 loop spans 12 amino acids. The CDR3 protein is CASSPQQGGYTF. The DNA of the CDR3 is TGTGCCAGCAGCCCCCAACAGGGTGGCTACACCTTC.

This chain joins TRBV21-1 and TRBJ1-1; the D segment call TRBD1 is taken from the table without a DNA check. TRBV21-1 is a recognized pseudogene. The CDR3 length is 14 residues. The CDR3 coding sequence is TGTGCCACCACAGGGAAGGGTGCGAACACTGAAGCTTTCTTT. The encoded protein is CATTGKGANTEAFF.

In DNA, the CDR3 is TGTGCCAGCAGCTGGGGTACCGGGACAGGTAGCAGCTACGAGCAGTACTTC. It translates to CASSWGTGTGSSYEQYF. The chain is built from TRBV7-2 and TRBJ2-7; 8 nucleotides line up with TRBD1. Germline values: CDR1 SGHTA, CDR2 FQGNSA. The CDR3 runs 17 residues. V shed 4 bases, J shed 3 bases, and the junction held 14 bases outside the gene matches.

The chain combines TRBV2 with TRBJ2-5, with D perhaps matching TRBD2 (6 bases). The CDR3 runs 15 residues. Between the trimmed V and J ends, which lost 2 bases and 2 bases, there was a span of 12 bases. Germline CDR1 and CDR2: SNHLY and FYNNEI. The DNA for the CDR3 is TGTGCCAGCAGTGAATTCCGGGGGAGACAAGAGACCCAGTACTTC. It yields the protein CASSEFRGRQETQYF.

The chain recombines TRBV28 with TRBJ1-1; D remains unclear. V was pared by 8 bases and J by 4 bases, with 14 bases between. The CDR3 length is 13 residues. The germline V gene has CDR1 MDHEN and CDR2 SYDVKM. The CDR3: CASSPRQATEAFF. CDR3 nucleotides: TGTGCCAGCTCCCCCCGACAAGCCACTGAAGCTTTCTTT.

This clone was detected once. The chain joins TRBV7-9 to TRBJ2-3, with D perhaps matching TRBD1 (6 bases). The CDR3 covers 15 residues. Per germline, CDR1 SEHNR and CDR2 FQNEAQ (reference sequence). V was shortened by 1 base and J by 2 bases, with 10 bases between the two germline ends. This chain's CDR3 is CASSLDRASTDTQYF. For the CDR3, the DNA is TGTGCCAGCAGCTTAGACAGGGCATCCACAGATACGCAGTATTTT.

V and J are TRBV19 and TRBJ1-2; the D gene is possibly TRBD1 (5 bases). The CDR3 covers 17 residues. CDR1 and CDR2 (germline): LNHDA, SQIVND (reference sequence). V lost 9 bases and J 3 bases, leaving 26 bases between the germline ends. CDR3 DNA sequence: TGTGCCAGCAGACACCCCCTCGGGAGGGACGGAGACTATGGCTACACCTTC. It encodes CASRHPLGRDGDYGYTF.

J is TRBJ2-2 and V is TRBV5-1, with 8 nucleotides matching TRBD2. With V trimmed by 4 bases and J by 3 bases, 2 bases remained unmatched. There are 14 residues in the CDR3. Per germline, CDR1 SGHRS and CDR2 YFSETQ. This CDR3 reads CASSRGLDTGELFF. Written as DNA, the CDR3 is TGCGCCAGCAGCAGGGGACTAGACACCGGGGAGCTGTTTTTT.

The rearrangement uses TRBV10-3 and TRBJ1-4; a possible D gene is TRBD1 (5 bases). The V gene's germline CDR1 is ENHRY and CDR2 SYGVKD. Trimming stripped 6 bases from V and 7 bases from J, with 12 bases between. The CDR3 has 13 residues. CDR3 DNA: TGTGCCATCAGCCGGGGGTGGACTGAAAAACTGTTTTTT. Translating it yields CAISRGWTEKLFF.

The chain uses TRBV18 and TRBJ1-1, with 8 bases lining up with TRBD1. J lost 8 bases, V lost 3 bases, and 8 bases had no gene match. Germline V gene lookup returns CDR1 KGHSH and CDR2 LQKENI. This CDR3 is built from 14 residues. The CDR3 nucleotides read TGTGCCAGCTCACCTGGACAGGGAGGTACCGAAGCTTTCTTT. This gives the protein CASSPGQGGTEAFF.

The rearrangement uses TRBV25-1 and TRBJ2-7, with 12 bases identical to TRBD1. The germline gives CDR1 MGHDK, CDR2 SYGVNS. CDR3 length: 15 amino acids. Germline trimming cut 1 base from V and 8 bases from J; bases unmatched to any gene: 6. The CDR3 is CASSESGTGGGKQYF. CDR3 coding DNA: TGTGCCAGCAGTGAATCGGGGACAGGGGGCGGAAAGCAGTACTTC.

The rearrangement uses TRBV6-1 and TRBJ1-2; D is perhaps TRBD1 (5 bases). CDR1 MNHNS and CDR2 SASEGT come from the germline V gene. The CDR3 totals 12 residues. The germline V and J ends were trimmed by 8 bases and 12 bases, with 19 bases remaining between them. The chain's CDR3 is CASQTAGTQNTF. CDR3 nucleotide sequence: TGTGCCAGCCAAACCGCCGGGACTCAAAACACCTTC.

V and J are TRBV6-6 and TRBJ1-1, with a possible D match to TRBD1 (5 bases). CDR3 length: 14 residues. Germline V gives CDR1 MNHNY, CDR2 SVGAGI (reference sequence). Trimming cost V 2 bases and J 6 bases, with 13 bases left between them. CDR3 nucleotides: TGTGCCAGCAGTTACGGGCAGGGTCGGGCTGAAGCTTTCTTT. Its translation is CASSYGQGRAEAFF.

J is TRBJ2-3 and V is TRBV9; the match to TRBD1 covers 7 bases. Per germline, CDR1 SGDLS and CDR2 YYNGEE. The CDR3 runs to 15 residues. Unmatched junction bases numbered 13, after V lost 7 bases and J lost 5 bases. The CDR3 spells CASGEPGTAKDTQYF. The CDR3 nucleotides are TGTGCCAGCGGGGAACCAGGGACAGCAAAAGATACGCAGTATTTT.

This clone was detected only a few times. The J gene is TRBJ1-5, the V gene TRBV7-6, with 11 bases that match TRBD1. This CDR3 has 16 residues. With V trimmed by 1 base and J by 6 bases, 5 bases remained unmatched. The germline CDR1 and CDR2 sequences are SGHVS and FNYEAQ. CDR3 DNA sequence: TGTGCCAGCAGCTTAGGGACAGGGGGCAGGGGTCAGCCCCAGCATTTT. Encoded protein: CASSLGTGGRGQPQHF.

The chain joins TRBV28 to TRBJ1-3; D is unresolved. Trimming left V 2 bases short and J 4 bases short, with 9 bases between. The CDR3 length is 14 residues. Germline assignment: CDR1 MDHEN and CDR2 SYDVKM. The CDR3 sequence is CASSLIGMGNTIYF. The CDR3 DNA is TGTGCCAGCAGTTTAATTGGGATGGGAAACACCATATATTTT.

The rearrangement joins TRBV6-5 to TRBJ1-2, with D unresolved. Per germline, CDR1 MNHEY and CDR2 SVGAGI. The ends were cut back, 4 bases at V and 4 bases at J, with 13 bases in the middle. This CDR3 has 14 residues. CDR3 amino acids: CASSSVAGGYGYTF. Written as DNA, the CDR3 is TGTGCCAGCAGTTCGGTCGCCGGCGGCTATGGCTACACCTTC.

This rearrangement joins TRBV6-6 to TRBJ1-1; 7 bases line up with TRBD1. This CDR3 is built from 12 residues. Germline-derived CDR1 and CDR2 are MNHNY and SVGAGI (reference sequence). V trimming: 7 bases; J trimming: 7 bases; junction bases outside the gene matches: 6. CDR3 sequence (DNA): TGTGCCAGCACTCTAGGACAGGTTGAAGCTTTCTTT. This gives the protein CASTLGQVEAFF.

The chain has TRBV25-1 and TRBJ2-7, with 11 bases that match TRBD2. Per germline, CDR1 MGHDK and CDR2 SYGVNS. This CDR3 has 15 amino acids. Trimming cost V 6 bases and J 7 bases; bases outside gene matches: 11. The CDR3 is CASSLRATSGSEQYF. CDR3 sequence (DNA): TGTGCCAGCAGCCTCCGGGCTACTAGCGGGAGTGAGCAGTACTTC.

The V call is TRBV25-1, the J call TRBJ1-2, with TRBD1 as a possible D gene (5 bases). CDR3 length: 13 amino acids. V gave up 5 bases and J gave up 7 bases, with 14 bases separating them. Germline lookup yields CDR1 MGHDK and CDR2 SYGVNS. CDR3 coding DNA: TGTGCCAGCAGTTTTTCCGGGGGTGGTGGCTACACCTTC. Translating it yields CASSFSGGGGYTF.

This rearrangement joins TRBV9 to TRBJ1-1; perhaps TRBD1 as D (6 bases). Germline V gene sequence: CDR1 SGDLS, CDR2 YYNGEE. V lost 4 bases, J lost 4 bases, and 20 bases lay in between. The CDR3 totals 16 residues. CDR3 protein: CASSPTGRIVGTEAFF. In DNA form, the CDR3 reads TGTGCCAGCAGCCCCACAGGGAGGATTGTCGGCACTGAAGCTTTCTTT.

The V and J genes are TRBV19 and TRBJ1-2; TRBD1 agrees at 10 bases. Germline V CDR1 and CDR2: LNHDA, SQIVND (reference sequence). This CDR3 is built from 15 residues. Trimming took 8 bases from V and 5 from J; bases not matched to a gene: 11. The CDR3 DNA reads TGTGCCAGTTCGACAGGGGGCGCCCTGATTTATGGCTACACCTTC. The encoded protein is CASSTGGALIYGYTF. Full variable domain (remainder filled in from reference TRBV19 and TRBJ1-2): DGGITQSPKYLFRKEGQNVTLSCEQNLNHDAMYWYRQDPGQGLRLIYYSQIVNDFQKGDIAEGYSVSREKKESFPLTVTSAQKNPTAFYLCASSTGGALIYGYTFGSGTRLTVV.

This clone was counted once. This chain uses TRBV7-9 with TRBJ2-7; 9 nucleotides line up with TRBD2. V lost 4 bases to trimming and J lost 7 bases; unmatched junction nucleotides: 11. Germline V gives CDR1 SEHNR, CDR2 FQNEAQ (reference sequence). This CDR3 is built from 15 residues. The CDR3 reads CASSSRLAGGWEQYF. The DNA for the CDR3 is TGTGCCAGCAGCTCACGACTGGCGGGAGGGTGGGAGCAGTACTTC. Drawing the rest from reference TRBV7-9 and TRBJ2-7, the complete variable domain is DTGVSQNPRHKITKRGQNVTFRCDPISEHNRLYWYRQTLGQGPEFLTYFQNEAQLEKSRLLSDRFSAERPKGSFSTLEIQRTEQGDSAMYLCASSSRLAGGWEQYFGPGTRLTVT.

The rearrangement joins TRBV27 to TRBJ2-5; TRBD2 agrees at 14 bases. J was trimmed by 5 bases and V by 3 bases; bases with no gene match: 2. The CDR3 runs to 15 residues. CDR1 MNHEY and CDR2 SMNVEV come from the germline V gene (reference sequence). The CDR3: CASSLTSGRAETQYF. In DNA, the CDR3 is TGTGCCAGCAGTTTGACTAGCGGGAGGGCCGAGACCCAGTACTTC.